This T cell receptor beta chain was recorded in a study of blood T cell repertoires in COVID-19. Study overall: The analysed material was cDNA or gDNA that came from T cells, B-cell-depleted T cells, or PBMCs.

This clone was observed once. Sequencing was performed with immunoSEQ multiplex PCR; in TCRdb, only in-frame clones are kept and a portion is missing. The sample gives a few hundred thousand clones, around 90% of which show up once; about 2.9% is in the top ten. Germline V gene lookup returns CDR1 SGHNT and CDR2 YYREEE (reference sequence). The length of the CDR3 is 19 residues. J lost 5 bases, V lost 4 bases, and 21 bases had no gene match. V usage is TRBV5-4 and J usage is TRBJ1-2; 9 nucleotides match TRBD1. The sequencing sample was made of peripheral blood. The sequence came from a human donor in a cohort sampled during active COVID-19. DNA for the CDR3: TGTGCCAGCAGCCGGTCTGCCCGGGACAGGGCTTCGACTCGATATGGCTACACCTTC. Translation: CASSRSARDRASTRYGYTF.